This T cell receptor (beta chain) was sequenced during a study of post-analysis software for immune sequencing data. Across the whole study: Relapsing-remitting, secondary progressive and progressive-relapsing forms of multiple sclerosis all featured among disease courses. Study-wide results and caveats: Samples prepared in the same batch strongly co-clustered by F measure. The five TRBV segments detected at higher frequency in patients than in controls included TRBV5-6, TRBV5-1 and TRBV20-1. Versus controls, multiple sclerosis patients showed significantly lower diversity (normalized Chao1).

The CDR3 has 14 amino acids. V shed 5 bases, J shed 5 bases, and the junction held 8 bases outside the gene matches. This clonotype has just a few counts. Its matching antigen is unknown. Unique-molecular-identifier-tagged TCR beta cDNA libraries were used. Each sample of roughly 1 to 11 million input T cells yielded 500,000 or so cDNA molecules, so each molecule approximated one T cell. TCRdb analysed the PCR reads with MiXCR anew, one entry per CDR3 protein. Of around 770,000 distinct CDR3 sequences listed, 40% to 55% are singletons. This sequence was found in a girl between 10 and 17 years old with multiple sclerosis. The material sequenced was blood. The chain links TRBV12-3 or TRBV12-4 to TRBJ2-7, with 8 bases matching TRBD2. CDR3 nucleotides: TGTGCCAGCAGTCCCAGCGGGAGCCGGAACGAGCAGTACTTC. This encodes CASSPSGSRNEQYF.